These 10 T cell receptor beta chains were all obtained from the same sample, sequenced in a study of cytomegalovirus exposure and HLA in healthy donors. Both 60 Vbeta primers and 13 Jbeta primers went into the PCR. The assay was immunoSEQ multiplex PCR, and TCRdb's table has in-frame clones only and misses some. The sample has about 130,000 clones; roughly 80% are singletons. The specimen sequenced was PBMCs. Receptors were obtained from a man aged 35-49 years in good health and CMV-seronegative.

The rearrangement joins TRBV18 to TRBJ2-3; possible D gene TRBD1, 5 bases. V gave up 1 base and J gave up 2 bases, with 10 bases separating them. The germline V gene encodes CDR1 KGHSH and CDR2 LQKENI. The CDR3 sequence is 15 residues long. The CDR3 DNA reads as TGTGCCAGCTCACCACTTGACAGCTTCACAGATACGCAGTATTTT. The encoded protein is CASSPLDSFTDTQYF.

The V call is TRBV27, the J call TRBJ2-2, with 8 bases that match TRBD1. Unmatched junction bases numbered 8, after V lost 5 bases and J lost 6 bases. Germline V gene lookup returns CDR1 MNHEY and CDR2 SMNVEV (reference sequence). CDR3 size: 15 residues. The CDR3 sequence is CASSRQGAIAGELFF. CDR3 nucleotides: TGTGCCAGCAGTCGGCAGGGGGCGATCGCCGGGGAGCTGTTTTTT.

The V and J genes are TRBV5-8 and TRBJ1-5; D is uncertain. Germline V CDR1 and CDR2: SGHTS, YDEGEE. V was clipped by 4 bases and J by 1 base, with 12 bases between them. This CDR3 is 15 amino acids long. The CDR3 loop reads CASSPGVVSNQPQHF. Here the CDR3 DNA reads TGTGCCAGCAGCCCCGGGGTCGTCAGCAATCAGCCCCAGCATTTT.

The chain employs TRBV7-2 and TRBJ1-1; D not certain. The CDR3 totals 14 residues. Germline lookup yields CDR1 SGHTA and CDR2 FQGNSA. Trimming pared 3 bases from V and 2 bases from J, leaving 10 bases between. The CDR3 DNA is TGTGCCAGCAGCTTTACGGGAGTTAACACTGAAGCTTTCTTT. This translates into CASSFTGVNTEAFF.

The rearrangement uses TRBV27 and TRBJ2-7; no firm D call. The CDR3 extends over 14 amino acids. From germline, CDR1 is MNHEY and CDR2 SMNVEV (reference sequence). The V end lost 1 base, the J end lost 0 bases, and 7 bases lay between the germline ends. The CDR3 protein is CASSLFGGSYEQYF. Here the CDR3 DNA reads TGTGCCAGCAGTTTATTTGGCGGCTCCTACGAGCAGTACTTC.

The V gene is TRBV6-5, the J gene TRBJ2-5; weak D call: TRBD1 (6 bases). The DNA end lines up better with TRBJ2-7; the J call may be wrong. The CDR3 is 16 amino acids. Per germline, CDR1 MNHEY and CDR2 SVGAGI. The CDR3 sequence is CASSYSGSGTSYEQYF. The DNA for the CDR3 is TGTGCCAGCAGTTACTCGGGGTCAGGGACATCCTACGAGCAGTACTTC.

The rearrangement links TRBV30 to TRBJ1-2, with D perhaps TRBD1 (6 bases). The germline V gene has CDR1 GTSNPN and CDR2 SVGIG (reference sequence). The length of the CDR3 is 14 residues. Trimming pared 4 bases from V and 7 bases from J, leaving 19 bases between. Written as DNA, the CDR3 is TGTGCCTGGATCGACCGGGACATACTCCTTGGCTACACCTTC. It codes for CAWIDRDILLGYTF.

The chain carries TRBV2 and TRBJ2-5; 10 bases are a match to TRBD2. Germline CDR1 SNHLY, CDR2 FYNNEI. The V gene end was trimmed by 3 bases and the J gene end by 5 bases; junction bases not matched to a gene: 6. The CDR3 runs 15 residues. CDR3 nucleotide sequence: TGTGCCAGCAGTGAGAACGCAGCGGGAGGGGAGACCCAGTACTTC. Its protein product is CASSENAAGGETQYF.

V usage is TRBV11-2 and J usage is TRBJ2-5; D is perhaps TRBD2 (7 bases). CDR3 size: 14 residues. Trimming stripped 5 bases from V and 13 bases from J, with 23 bases between. The germline gives CDR1 SGHAT, CDR2 FQNNGV. The CDR3 DNA reads TGTGCCAGCAGCCCAACGGGGGGCCCGACGACGAGGTACTTC. Translation: CASSPTGGPTTRYF.

This clone was seen more than once but under ten times. CDR3 in amino acids: CASSAGLASSYEQYF. In nucleotides, the CDR3 is TGTGCCAGCTCAGCCGGACTAGCCAGCTCCTACGAGCAGTACTTC. The rearrangement uses TRBV18 and TRBJ2-7; 8 nucleotides line up with TRBD2. CDR1 KGHSH and CDR2 LQKENI come from the germline V gene. The V gene end was trimmed by 5 bases and the J gene end by 0 bases; junction bases not matched to a gene: 6. The CDR3 runs to 15 residues.